Below are 21 T cell receptor beta chains sequenced from a single sample in a study of CD8 T cells in ankylosing spondylitis (dated by TCRdb to the late 2010s). Summary of the overall study and its limitations: Blood from ankylosing spondylitis patients appeared to be characterized by a TCR beta motif composed of several highly homologous amino acid variants.

Preparation of the library involved 5' RACE. Reads for this sample came from an Illumina HiSeq 2500. The public reads were quality trimmed at Q25 with fastp and then assembled into clones with MiXCR by TCRdb, keeping productive beta chains. Duplicate CDR3 protein sequences are folded into a single record with the most common DNA and genes. Recorded for this sample are fewer than 550,000 distinct CDR3 sequences; 5.3% of them occurred a single time. Of the sample, under 4.5% is held by the ten largest clones. These receptors have no identified antigens. What was sequenced was blood, either unsorted or a sorted T cell fraction (not recorded which). The receptors were sampled from a male donor with ankylosing spondylitis.

This clonotype has a count of ten or more. V usage is TRBV7-2 and J usage is TRBJ2-7, with TRBD2 matching over 14 bases. Per the germline V gene, CDR1 is SGHTA and CDR2 is FQGNSA. The trim removed 7 bases at V and 4 bases at J, leaving 9 bases unmatched. The CDR3 length is 16 residues. This CDR3 reads CASNKYGLAGGYEQYF. The CDR3 DNA follows: TGTGCCAGCAACAAGTACGGACTAGCGGGAGGTTACGAGCAGTACTTC.

This clonotype was detected ten times or more. The chain couples TRBV5-1 to TRBJ2-7; 10 bases line up with TRBD1. This CDR3 comprises 15 residues. V dropped 3 bases and J dropped 2; count of bases not matched to a gene: 5. The germline CDR1 and CDR2 sequences are SGHRS and YFSETQ. In DNA form, the CDR3 reads TGCGCCAGCAGCTCCAGGACAGGGGGAGCCTACGAGCAGTACTTC. This translates into CASSSRTGGAYEQYF.

This clonotype was observed many times. V and J are TRBV7-6 and TRBJ2-2, with D maybe TRBD2 (5 bases). Germline V gene sequence: CDR1 SGHVS, CDR2 FNYEAQ. The CDR3 covers 14 residues. Trimming shortened V by 3 bases and J by 4 bases, and 9 bases separated the two germline ends. DNA for the CDR3: TGTGCCAGCAGCTTCTTCGAGGGCACCGGGGAGCTGTTTTTT. It translates to CASSFFEGTGELFF.

This clonotype showed up many times. The chain recombines TRBV29-1 with TRBJ1-4; the match to TRBD1 covers 7 bases. The germline CDR1 and CDR2 sequences are SQVTM and ANQGSEA. CDR3 length: 11 amino acids. Losses at the gene ends were 5 bases for V and 11 bases for J; bases not matched to a gene: 5. CDR3: CSVLQTGKLFF. CDR3 nucleotide sequence: TGCAGCGTTTTACAGACAGGGAAACTGTTTTTT.

This clonotype has at least ten counts. The V gene is TRBV4-2, the J gene TRBJ2-7; D is undetermined. Looked up from germline, CDR1 is LGHNA and CDR2 is YNFKEQ. The CDR3 runs 15 residues. The V gene lost 5 bases and the J gene lost 2 bases, with 16 bases spanning the gap. CDR3 amino acids: CASSVLLAATYEQYF. Written as DNA, the CDR3 is TGTGCCAGCAGCGTCCTGCTGGCGGCTACCTACGAGCAGTACTTC.

There are many counts of this clonotype. V and J are TRBV28 and TRBJ2-3; 10 bases fit TRBD2. V shed 0 bases and J 1 base; nucleotides not matched to a gene: 7. This CDR3 comprises 18 residues. From germline, CDR1 is MDHEN and CDR2 SYDVKM. CDR3: CASSLWLAGDQGTDTQYF. Written as DNA, the CDR3 is TGTGCCAGCAGTTTATGGCTAGCGGGAGACCAGGGCACAGATACGCAGTATTTT. Based on the CDR3 plus reference TRBV28 and TRBJ2-3, the full variable domain is DVKVTQSSRYLVKRTGEKVFLECVQDMDHENMFWYRQDPGLGLRLIYFSYDVKMKEKGDIPEGYSVSREKKERFSLILESASTNQTSMYLCASSLWLAGDQGTDTQYFGPGTRLTVL.

Ten or more counts support this clonotype. CDR3 sequence (DNA): TGTGCCAGCAGCTTGGGGACGGACTATGGCTACACCTTC. Its translation: CASSLGTDYGYTF. The J gene is TRBJ1-2, the V gene TRBV28; D might be TRBD1 (5 bases). Trimming removed 6 bases from V and 3 bases from J, with 11 bases in between. Per the germline V gene, CDR1 is MDHEN and CDR2 is SYDVKM. This CDR3 has 13 amino acids.

This clonotype was recorded many times. The chain joins TRBV27 to TRBJ1-2; unclear D gene. Germline V gene sequence: CDR1 MNHEY, CDR2 SMNVEV (reference sequence). The V end lost 5 bases, the J end lost 4 bases, and 14 bases lay between the germline ends. The CDR3 length is 14 residues. The CDR3 bases are TGTGCCAGCAGTCCCTCCCCGGGTCGCTATGGCTACACCTTC. The encoded protein is CASSPSPGRYGYTF.

This clonotype was observed many times. V gene TRBV5-1 combines with J gene TRBJ1-1, with a weak D call TRBD1 (6 bases). The CDR3 loop spans 16 amino acids. With 0 bases removed from V and 1 base from J, the gap between germline ends came to 13 bases. Per germline, CDR1 SGHRS and CDR2 YFSETQ. The CDR3 DNA is TGCGCCAGCAGCTTGGGGGGGACAAGGGAGAACACTGAAGCTTTCTTT. This translates into CASSLGGTRENTEAFF.

This clonotype was counted at least ten times. The chain is built from TRBV15 and TRBJ2-6; 7 bases match TRBD1. This CDR3 is built from 16 residues. The V and J ends lost 5 bases and 1 base, in that order; junction bases with no gene match: 5. Germline CDR1 LNHNV, CDR2 YYDKDF (reference sequence). The CDR3 coding sequence is TGTGCCACCAGCTCGCGACAGGGATCTGGGGCCAACGTCCTGACTTTC. Translating it yields CATSSRQGSGANVLTF.

This clonotype showed up many times. The V call is TRBV9, the J call TRBJ2-7, with TRBD1 identical over 8 bases. Germline V lookup: CDR1 SGDLS, CDR2 YYNGEE. This CDR3 is built from 16 residues. The V gene end was trimmed by 3 bases and the J gene end by 2 bases; junction bases not matched to a gene: 10. This CDR3 is CASSAHQDRVTYEQYF. CDR3 DNA sequence: TGTGCCAGCAGCGCCCACCAGGACAGGGTAACCTACGAGCAGTACTTC.

This clonotype was recorded at least ten times. This sequence joins TRBV20-1 and TRBJ2-7, with a tentative D call TRBD2 (6 bases). The V end lost 5 bases, the J end lost 0 bases, and 14 bases lay between the germline ends. The CDR3 totals 14 residues. Per germline, CDR1 DFQATT and CDR2 SNEGSKA (reference sequence). The CDR3: CSAGGTSTSYEQYF. CDR3 coding DNA: TGCAGTGCTGGAGGGACTTCGACCTCCTACGAGCAGTACTTC.

This clonotype was seen ten or more times. The gene calls are TRBV4-3 and TRBJ2-2, with D tentatively TRBD2 (6 bases). This CDR3 has 16 residues. Germline V gene sequence: CDR1 LGHNA, CDR2 YSLEER. Trimming stripped 5 bases from V and 3 bases from J, with 16 bases between. CDR3 bases: TGCGCCAGCAGCTGGGACCTGCCGGGAGACACCGGGGAGCTGTTTTTT. This encodes CASSWDLPGDTGELFF.

This clonotype was recorded at least ten times. The chain joins TRBV4-3 to TRBJ1-1; unclear D gene. Per germline, CDR1 LGHNA and CDR2 YSLEER. The CDR3 consists of 15 residues. Trimming cost V 4 bases and J 1 base, with 13 bases left between them. In DNA, the CDR3 is TGCGCCAGCAGCCCACAAGGAGGGCGGAACACTGAAGCTTTCTTT. Translated, it gives CASSPQGGRNTEAFF.

This clonotype was seen ten or more times. The chain couples TRBV28 to TRBJ2-4; perhaps TRBD2 as D (6 bases). This CDR3 contains 16 residues. The V end lost 3 bases, the J end lost 5 bases, and 17 bases lay between the germline ends. Germline V CDR1 and CDR2: MDHEN, SYDVKM. In DNA, the CDR3 is TGTGCCAGCAGTTTTCGGAGTTGGAGGGAAGAAAACATTCAGTACTTC. Protein sequence: CASSFRSWREENIQYF.

This clonotype was recorded many times. This chain joins TRBV20-1 and TRBJ2-3; 7 bases are shared with TRBD2. The CDR3 runs to 17 residues. Germline CDR1 DFQATT, CDR2 SNEGSKA (reference sequence). V lost 0 bases, J lost 1 base, and 10 bases stayed unmatched. DNA for the CDR3: TGCAGTGCTAGAGACCCGCAGCGGGACTATCGCACAGATACGCAGTATTTT. It is translated as CSARDPQRDYRTDTQYF.

V is TRBV7-2 and J is TRBJ2-2; possibly TRBD2 for D (6 bases). CDR3 length: 14 amino acids. Germline values: CDR1 SGHTA, CDR2 FQGNSA. V was cut by 2 bases and J by 6 bases, with 10 bases left in between. CDR3 sequence reads: CASSLIRGSGELFF. Here the CDR3 DNA reads TGTGCCAGCAGCTTAATTCGGGGGTCCGGGGAGCTGTTTTTT. Full variable domain (outside the CDR3, taken from reference TRBV7-2 and TRBJ2-2): GAGVSQSPSNKVTEKGKDVELRCDPISGHTALYWYRQSLGQGLEFLIYFQGNSAPDKSGLPSDRFSAERTGGSVSTLTIQRTQQEDSAVYLCASSLIRGSGELFFGEGSRLTVL.

The table lists this clonotype with many counts. The CDR3 reads CASSQGQGVWYGYTF. The CDR3, as DNA: TGCGCCAGCAGCCAAGGCCAGGGAGTTTGGTATGGCTACACCTTC. The chain couples TRBV4-3 to TRBJ1-2, with a weak D call TRBD1 (5 bases). Germline assignment: CDR1 LGHNA and CDR2 YSLEER. V lost 1 base and J 5 bases, leaving 14 bases between the germline ends. The CDR3 is 15 amino acids.

At least ten counts were recorded for this clonotype. The chain couples TRBV12-3 or TRBV12-4 to TRBJ2-2; 8 bases align to TRBD1. The CDR3 runs 16 residues. Trimming cost V 5 bases and J 9 bases; bases outside gene matches: 14. In nucleotides, the CDR3 is TGTGCCAGCAGTCCAGAAGGGACAGGCGGTTATAGGGAGCTGTTTTTT. This translates into CASSPEGTGGYRELFF.

This clonotype was recorded at least ten times. This sequence joins TRBV7-9 and TRBJ1-2; 8 bases line up with TRBD1. Germline loops: CDR1 SEHNR, CDR2 FQNEAQ (reference sequence). This CDR3 region has 14 residues. The V segment lost 4 bases and the J segment 8 bases; nucleotides outside the gene matches: 9. The chain's CDR3 is CASSWGQDGGGYTF. The CDR3 nucleotides read TGTGCCAGCAGCTGGGGACAGGATGGTGGAGGCTACACCTTC.

Here the CDR3 reads CASSEYRGRNTEAFF. The CDR3, as DNA: TGTGCCAGCAGTGAATATCGGGGCAGGAACACTGAAGCTTTCTTT. The V call is TRBV6-1, the J call TRBJ1-1; possibly TRBD1 for D (5 bases). CDR3 length equals 15 residues. Germline V CDR1 and CDR2: MNHNS, SASEGT. Trimming left V 2 bases short and J 1 base short, with 11 bases between.